These 30 T cell receptor beta chains were all obtained from the same sample, sequenced in a study of T cells in Graves' hyperthyroidism and ophthalmopathy. Amplification yielded TCR beta CDR3 regions, with RNA transcripts as the source. Researchers ran a first-round RT-PCR on the TCR CDR3 using the HTBI primer set. Each CDR3 protein is one row after TCRdb ran MiXCR on the multiplex PCR reads. The sample holds 620,000 or so distinct CDR3 sequences; roughly 15% are singletons and the top ten take around 12%. Sequencing was carried out using blood. These receptors all come from a woman between 50 and 59 years old with Graves' ophthalmopathy.

The chain joins TRBV12-3 or TRBV12-4 to TRBJ2-5, with TRBD1 identical over 9 bases. Losses at the gene ends were 3 bases for V and 5 bases for J; bases not matched to a gene: 10. The CDR3 extends over 16 amino acids. The chain's CDR3 is CASSFGGQGQRETQYF. As DNA, the CDR3 is TGTGCCAGCAGTTTCGGGGGACAGGGTCAAAGGGAGACCCAGTACTTC.

This clonotype was observed many times. The chain has TRBV20-1 and TRBJ2-7; TRBD2 aligns across 14 bases. The germline gives CDR1 DFQATT, CDR2 SNEGSKA (reference sequence). The trim removed 6 bases at V and 4 bases at J, leaving 11 bases unmatched. The CDR3 consists of 16 residues. The CDR3 region has the DNA TGCAGTGCCCCGGGACTAGCGGGAGCAGGGCCTTACGAGCAGTACTTC. This encodes CSAPGLAGAGPYEQYF.

This clonotype was seen repeatedly, ten times or more. The chain links TRBV7-9 to TRBJ2-1; the D gene is possibly TRBD1 (6 bases). Germline V CDR1 and CDR2: SEHNR, FQNEAQ (reference sequence). This CDR3 is built from 16 residues. V lost 4 bases to trimming and J lost 0 bases, with 13 bases between them. The CDR3 DNA is TGTGCCAGCAGCTCCCCAGGGGTTAGCTCCTACAATGAGCAGTTCTTC. Protein sequence: CASSSPGVSSYNEQFF.

This clonotype was seen more than once but under ten times. V and J are TRBV7-9 and TRBJ2-7; the match to TRBD2 covers 8 bases. Germline V CDR1 and CDR2: SEHNR, FQNEAQ (reference sequence). Trimming took 2 bases from V and 6 from J; bases not matched to a gene: 6. The CDR3 is made up of 14 amino acids. The CDR3 DNA follows: TGTGCCAGCAGCTTATGGCTAGCGGGCGGCGAGCAGTACTTC. Translating it yields CASSLWLAGGEQYF.

This clonotype showed up many times. The rearrangement uses TRBV28 and TRBJ2-3, with 8 nucleotides matching TRBD2. From germline, CDR1 is MDHEN and CDR2 SYDVKM. J was trimmed by 4 bases and V by 6 bases; bases with no gene match: 21. CDR3 length equals 19 residues. CDR3 amino acids: CASSAPIAGPPRGADTQYF. The CDR3 DNA reads as TGTGCCAGCAGCGCCCCCATAGCGGGACCTCCCCGGGGTGCAGATACGCAGTATTTT. The complete variable domain, with remaining parts taken from reference TRBV28 and TRBJ2-3, reads DVKVTQSSRYLVKRTGEKVFLECVQDMDHENMFWYRQDPGLGLRLIYFSYDVKMKEKGDIPEGYSVSREKKERFSLILESASTNQTSMYLCASSAPIAGPPRGADTQYFGPGTRLTVL.

This clonotype was found many times. The V call is TRBV28, the J call TRBJ2-1; 8 positions agree with TRBD1. CDR1 is MDHEN and CDR2 is SYDVKM in the germline V gene. Germline trimming cut 6 bases from V and 4 bases from J; bases unmatched to any gene: 8. The CDR3 totals 15 residues. Here the CDR3 reads CASSTAGTGYNEQFF. CDR3 DNA sequence: TGTGCCAGCAGCACAGCCGGGACAGGATACAATGAGCAGTTCTTC. Combining the CDR3 with reference TRBV28 and TRBJ2-1 gives the whole variable domain DVKVTQSSRYLVKRTGEKVFLECVQDMDHENMFWYRQDPGLGLRLIYFSYDVKMKEKGDIPEGYSVSREKKERFSLILESASTNQTSMYLCASSTAGTGYNEQFFGPGTRLTVL.

This clonotype was counted many times. V usage is TRBV11-2 and J usage is TRBJ2-1; 8 bases fit TRBD2. Germline assignment: CDR1 SGHAT and CDR2 FQNNGV. J lost 7 bases, V lost 1 base, and 9 bases had no gene match. The CDR3 has 16 amino acids. DNA of the CDR3: TGTGCCAGCAGCTTAGTACTGGCGGGAGGTGAAAATGAGCAGTTCTTC. It yields the protein CASSLVLAGGENEQFF. The full variable domain, in which reference TRBV11-2 and TRBJ2-1 provide the parts outside the CDR3, is EAGVAQSPRYKIIEKRQSVAFWCNPISGHATLYWYQQILGQGPKLLIQFQNNGVVDDSQLPKDRFSAERLKGVDSTLKIQPAKLEDSAVYLCASSLVLAGGENEQFFGPGTRLTVL.

The chain joins TRBV6-1 to TRBJ1-1; 9 bases match TRBD1. The germline V gene has CDR1 MNHNS and CDR2 SASEGT. The junction had 12 bases not matched to a gene; V was cut back by 5 bases and J by 5 bases. The CDR3 has 16 residues. In DNA form, the CDR3 reads TGTGCCAGCAGTCCAGCACCGGGGACAGGGAATACTGAAGCTTTCTTT. Protein product: CASSPAPGTGNTEAFF.

This clonotype has at least ten counts. The V and J genes are TRBV30 and TRBJ2-2; 14 bases fit TRBD2. This CDR3 is built from 15 residues. CDR1 is GTSNPN, CDR2 SVGIG, per germline (reference sequence). The V and J ends lost 5 bases and 5 bases, in that order; junction bases with no gene match: 4. CDR3: CAWRLAGGRTGELFF. CDR3 in DNA: TGTGCCTGGCGACTAGCGGGAGGGCGAACCGGGGAGCTGTTTTTT.

This clonotype was recorded a few times. V and J are TRBV7-9 and TRBJ2-1, with TRBD2 matching over 8 bases. The CDR3 sequence is 19 residues long. CDR1 and CDR2 (germline): SEHNR, FQNEAQ (reference sequence). V dropped 0 bases and J dropped 4; count of bases not matched to a gene: 14. This chain's CDR3 is CASSLASGPAGVRYNEQFF. DNA for the CDR3: TGTGCCAGCAGCTTAGCGTCAGGTCCAGCGGGAGTCAGGTACAATGAGCAGTTCTTC. Based on the CDR3 plus reference TRBV7-9 and TRBJ2-1, the full variable domain is DTGVSQNPRHKITKRGQNVTFRCDPISEHNRLYWYRQTLGQGPEFLTYFQNEAQLEKSRLLSDRFSAERPKGSFSTLEIQRTEQGDSAMYLCASSLASGPAGVRYNEQFFGPGTRLTVL.

The CDR3 protein is CASRTGIDYEQYF. Here the CDR3 DNA reads TGTGCCAGCAGGACAGGGATCGACTACGAGCAGTACTTC. The chain couples TRBV4-2 to TRBJ2-7; the match to TRBD1 covers 7 bases. Germline CDR1 LGHNA, CDR2 YNFKEQ. CDR3 size: 13 residues. Trimming at V came to 6 bases and at J to 3 bases, leaving 5 bases not matched to a gene.

The rearrangement joins TRBV25-1 to TRBJ1-6; 10 bases fit TRBD1. In germline, CDR1 is MGHDK, CDR2 SYGVNS. This CDR3 spans 16 amino acids. V dropped 5 bases and J dropped 7; count of bases not matched to a gene: 8. CDR3 loop: CASSRGQGFSNSPLHF. CDR3 coding DNA: TGTGCCAGCAGTAGGGGACAGGGGTTTTCGAATTCACCCCTCCACTTT.

Note on this clonotype: A much larger clone differs by one base, so this may be a read error. The chain couples TRBV6-2 or TRBV6-3 to TRBJ2-2; 7 nucleotides line up with TRBD1. CDR3 length: 14 residues. V lost 0 bases, J lost 5 bases, and 0 bases stayed unmatched. Germline loops: CDR1 MNHEY, CDR2 SVGEGT. The CDR3 protein is CASSYSTGTGELFF. CDR3 coding DNA: TGTGCCAGCAGTTACTCGACAGGGACCGGGGAGCTGTTTTTT.

This clonotype appeared a single time. A read error may be the cause here, since a much bigger clone is one base away. The chain joins TRBV9 to TRBJ2-5; D remains ambiguous. Germline V gene sequence: CDR1 SGDLS, CDR2 YYNGEE. The ends were cut back, 4 bases at V and 3 bases at J, with 10 bases in the middle. CDR3 length: 13 amino acids. CDR3 region: CASSPGAKETQYF. CDR3 coding DNA: TGTGCCAGCAGCCCGGGTGCTAAAGAGACCCAGTACTTC.

The chain employs TRBV10-3 and TRBJ2-3, with TRBD2 matching 9 bases. The CDR3 loop spans 16 amino acids. Germline V CDR1 and CDR2: ENHRY, SYGVKD. V shed 1 base and J 1 base; nucleotides not matched to a gene: 3. The CDR3 protein is CAISEFVAGGTDTQYF. The CDR3 coding sequence is TGTGCCATCAGTGAGTTTGTAGCGGGAGGCACAGATACGCAGTATTTT.

This clonotype was counted only a few times. The chain uses TRBV6-1 and TRBJ2-5; 12 bases line up with TRBD2. V lost 6 bases to trimming and J lost 4 bases; unmatched junction nucleotides: 9. The CDR3 length is 16 residues. Per germline, CDR1 MNHNS and CDR2 SASEGT. The CDR3 sequence: CASRATSGRPPETQYF. As DNA, the CDR3 is TGTGCCAGCAGGGCAACTAGCGGGAGGCCTCCAGAGACCCAGTACTTC.

V is TRBV29-1 and J is TRBJ1-2; D possibly corresponds to TRBD1 (6 bases). Germline V CDR1 and CDR2: SQVTM, ANQGSEA. The CDR3 runs 16 residues. V was pared by 8 bases and J by 5 bases, with 27 bases between. As DNA, the CDR3 is TGCAGCACCGTACGTGCAGGACAGAAAGGAAAATATGGCTACACCTTC. Translating it yields CSTVRAGQKGKYGYTF. The full variable domain, its missing parts supplied by reference TRBV29-1 and TRBJ1-2, is SAVISQKPSRDICQRGTSLTIQCQVDSQVTMMFWYRQQPGQSLTLIATANQGSEATYESGFVIDKFPISRPNLTFSTLTVSNMSPEDSSIYLCSTVRAGQKGKYGYTFGSGTRLTVV.

This clonotype occurred many times. The rearrangement joins TRBV20-1 to TRBJ2-2, with a possible D match to TRBD1 (6 bases). The CDR3 length is 14 residues. The germline V gene has CDR1 DFQATT and CDR2 SNEGSKA (reference sequence). V was trimmed by 3 bases and J by 6 bases, leaving 14 bases between them. The CDR3 sequence: CSARDNRDAGELFF. The CDR3 region has the DNA TGCAGTGCTAGGGACAACAGGGATGCCGGGGAGCTGTTTTTT.

This clonotype appeared many times. The chain has TRBV5-1 and TRBJ1-1; 7 bases agree with TRBD1. The V segment lost 3 bases and the J segment 2 bases; nucleotides outside the gene matches: 1. The CDR3 sequence is 13 residues long. Per germline, CDR1 SGHRS and CDR2 YFSETQ. The CDR3 here is CASSWDRNTEAFF. The CDR3 DNA follows: TGCGCCAGCAGCTGGGACAGAAACACTGAAGCTTTCTTT.

In this sample, this clonotype turned up many times. The J gene is TRBJ1-1, the V gene TRBV29-1, with TRBD1 as a possible D gene (5 bases). The V and J ends lost 5 bases and 1 base respectively, with 11 bases between them. CDR1 and CDR2 (germline): SQVTM, ANQGSEA. This CDR3 region has 13 residues. CDR3 nucleotide sequence: TGCAGCGTTACCGGGACGGGGAACACTGAAGCTTTCTTT. Its protein product is CSVTGTGNTEAFF.

This clonotype was seen at least ten times. The chain joins TRBV6-1 to TRBJ2-1; D possibly corresponds to TRBD1 (5 bases). Per the germline V gene, CDR1 is MNHNS and CDR2 is SASEGT. CDR3 size: 13 residues. V was pared by 10 bases and J by 0 bases, with 10 bases between. CDR3 nucleotides: TGTGCCACTGACAGTAGCTCCTACAATGAGCAGTTCTTC. Residues: CATDSSSYNEQFF.

This clonotype was seen repeatedly, ten times or more. The chain combines TRBV7-9 with TRBJ1-1; 8 positions match TRBD1. The V segment lost 4 bases and the J segment 4 bases; nucleotides outside the gene matches: 5. The CDR3 contains 14 residues. CDR1 and CDR2 (germline): SEHNR, FQNEAQ (reference sequence). CDR3 nucleotide sequence: TGTGCCAGCAGCTCACAGGGGGTAGGCACTGAAGCTTTCTTT. Encoded protein: CASSSQGVGTEAFF.

This clonotype came up a few times. This chain links TRBV10-3 with TRBJ1-5, with D possibly TRBD1 on 5 matching bases. Trimming shortened V by 4 bases and J by 5 bases, and 12 bases separated the two germline ends. Germline-derived CDR1 and CDR2 are ENHRY and SYGVKD. This CDR3 contains 14 residues. CDR3 protein: CAISAGGFDQPQHF. As DNA, the CDR3 is TGTGCCATCAGTGCCGGGGGTTTCGATCAGCCCCAGCATTTT.

This chain links TRBV6-1 with TRBJ1-4; 9 nucleotides agree with TRBD1. Per the germline V gene, CDR1 is MNHNS and CDR2 is SASEGT. The length of the CDR3 is 14 residues. Trimming cost V 7 bases and J 10 bases; bases outside gene matches: 10. The chain's CDR3 is CASTPRDRVGKLFF. CDR3 DNA: TGTGCCAGCACTCCCCGGGACAGGGTGGGAAAACTGTTTTTT.

Many counts were recorded for this clonotype. The rearrangement uses TRBV30 and TRBJ2-7; no clear D. V was cut by 4 bases and J by 1 base, with 11 bases left in between. CDR3 length: 13 amino acids. Germline V gene data show CDR1 as GTSNPN and CDR2 as SVGIG (reference sequence). Here the CDR3 reads CAWTPDTSYEQYF. The CDR3, as DNA: TGTGCCTGGACACCTGACACTTCCTACGAGCAGTACTTC.

This clonotype was counted a few times. The rearrangement joins TRBV24-1 to TRBJ2-3; TRBD2 matches at 9 bases. The CDR3 spans 16 residues. The ends lost 7 bases at V and 5 bases at J; junction bases unmatched: 12. Germline V gene data show CDR1 as KGHDR and CDR2 as SFDVKD. CDR3 in DNA: TGTGCCACCAGCGAACTAGCGGGCCCAAGTGGAGATACGCAGTATTTT. This translates into CATSELAGPSGDTQYF.

For this clonotype: One end of the junction varies from germline; a read error may be responsible. The chain has TRBV5-5 and TRBJ1-1; D may be TRBD1 (5 bases). The CDR3 extends over 16 amino acids. Germline V gene lookup returns CDR1 SGHKS and CDR2 YYEKEE (reference sequence). The CDR3: CAGSLESFLRGTEAFF. CDR3 sequence (DNA): TGTGCCGGCAGCTTGGAGTCATTCCTAAGGGGCACTGAAGCTTTCTTT.

The V and J genes are TRBV29-1 and TRBJ1-1, with D unclear. The CDR3 length is 14 residues. V dropped 0 bases and J dropped 5 bases, with 13 bases sitting between them. In germline, CDR1 is SQVTM, CDR2 ANQGSEA. The CDR3 is CSVEDTQFGTEAFF. The CDR3 nucleotides are TGCAGCGTTGAAGATACTCAGTTTGGGACTGAAGCTTTCTTT.

This clonotype was recorded once. The genes are TRBV25-1 and TRBJ2-5; D gene unclear. The V gene's germline CDR1 is MGHDK and CDR2 SYGVNS. CDR3 length equals 16 residues. Trimming removed 3 bases at V and 2 bases at J, with 16 bases between. CDR3 DNA: TGTGCCAGCAGTGATTTGGACCCGTACGTTCAAGAGACCCAGTACTTC. As protein: CASSDLDPYVQETQYF.

This clonotype was picked up many times. This chain joins TRBV10-3 and TRBJ2-7; 14 bases match TRBD2. Germline CDR1 reads ENHRY; CDR2 reads SYGVKD. Trimming removed 4 bases from V and 2 bases from J; junction bases left unmatched: 4. The CDR3 sequence is 16 residues long. The CDR3 protein is CAISGLAGGNPYEQYF. The CDR3 DNA reads as TGTGCCATCAGTGGACTAGCGGGAGGGAATCCCTACGAGCAGTACTTC.